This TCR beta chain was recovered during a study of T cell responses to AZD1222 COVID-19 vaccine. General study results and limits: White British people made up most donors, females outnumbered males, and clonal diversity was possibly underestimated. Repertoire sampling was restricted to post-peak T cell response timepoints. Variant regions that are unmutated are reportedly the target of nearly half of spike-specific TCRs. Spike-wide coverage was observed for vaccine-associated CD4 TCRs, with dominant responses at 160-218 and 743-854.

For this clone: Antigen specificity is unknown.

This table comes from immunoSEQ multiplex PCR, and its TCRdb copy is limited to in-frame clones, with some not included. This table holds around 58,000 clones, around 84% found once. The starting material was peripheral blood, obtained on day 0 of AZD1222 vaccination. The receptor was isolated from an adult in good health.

CDR3 residues: CASSRTGRGGAGLDTEAFF. The CDR3 DNA sequence: TGTGCCAGCAGCCGCACCGGCCGAGGGGGCGCAGGACTGGACACTGAAGCTTTCTTT. The chain links TRBV2 to TRBJ1-1; 7 bases are a match to TRBD1. Germline trimming cut 6 bases from V and 3 bases from J; bases unmatched to any gene: 22. The germline gives CDR1 SNHLY, CDR2 FYNNEI. The CDR3 has 19 residues.